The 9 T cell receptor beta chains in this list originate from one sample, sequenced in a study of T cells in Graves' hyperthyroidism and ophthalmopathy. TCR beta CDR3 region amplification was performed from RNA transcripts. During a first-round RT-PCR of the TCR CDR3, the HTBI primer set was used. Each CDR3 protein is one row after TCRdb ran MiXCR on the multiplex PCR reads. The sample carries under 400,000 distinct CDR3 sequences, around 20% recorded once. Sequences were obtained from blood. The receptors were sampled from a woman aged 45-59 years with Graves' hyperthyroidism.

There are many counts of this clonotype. The CDR3, as DNA: TGCGCCAGCAGGCCGGGGCTCAACACTGAAGCTTTCTTT. Its translation is CASRPGLNTEAFF. The chain has TRBV5-1 and TRBJ1-1, with D tentatively TRBD1 (5 bases). CDR1 is SGHRS, CDR2 YFSETQ, per germline. The CDR3 has 13 amino acids. The V end was cut by 5 bases, the J end by 2 bases, with 10 bases between. Based on the CDR3 plus reference TRBV5-1 and TRBJ1-1, the full variable domain is KAGVTQTPRYLIKTRGQQVTLSCSPISGHRSVSWYQQTPGQGLQFLFEYFSETQRNKGNFPGRFSGRQFSNSRSEMNVSTLELGDSALYLCASRPGLNTEAFFGQGTRLTVV.

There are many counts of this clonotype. CDR3 region: CASGQGHSYEQYF. CDR3 nucleotides: TGTGCCAGCGGACAGGGGCATTCCTACGAGCAGTACTTC. V usage is TRBV6-1 and J usage is TRBJ2-7; 9 nucleotides line up with TRBD1. The trim removed 8 bases at V and 1 base at J, leaving 3 bases unmatched. The CDR3 has 13 residues. Germline V lookup: CDR1 MNHNS, CDR2 SASEGT.

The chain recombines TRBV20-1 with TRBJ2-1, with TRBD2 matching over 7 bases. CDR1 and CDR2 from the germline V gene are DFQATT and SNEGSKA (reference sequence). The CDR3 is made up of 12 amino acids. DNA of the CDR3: TGCAGACTACGGACTAGTCACAATGAGCAGTTCTTC. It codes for CRLRTSHNEQFF.

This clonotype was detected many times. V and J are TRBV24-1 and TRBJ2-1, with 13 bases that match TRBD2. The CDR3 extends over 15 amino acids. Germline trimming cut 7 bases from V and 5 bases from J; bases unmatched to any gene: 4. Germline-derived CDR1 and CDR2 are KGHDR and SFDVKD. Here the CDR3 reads CATSGTSGKDNEQFF. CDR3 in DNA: TGTGCCACCAGCGGGACTAGCGGGAAGGACAATGAGCAGTTCTTC.

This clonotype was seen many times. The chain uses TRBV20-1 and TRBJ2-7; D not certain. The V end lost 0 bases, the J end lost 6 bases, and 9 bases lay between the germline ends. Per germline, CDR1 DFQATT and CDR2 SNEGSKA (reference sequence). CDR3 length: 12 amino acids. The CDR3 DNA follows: TGCAGTGCTAGAGATCTGATGATCGAGCAGTACTTC. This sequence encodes CSARDLMIEQYF.

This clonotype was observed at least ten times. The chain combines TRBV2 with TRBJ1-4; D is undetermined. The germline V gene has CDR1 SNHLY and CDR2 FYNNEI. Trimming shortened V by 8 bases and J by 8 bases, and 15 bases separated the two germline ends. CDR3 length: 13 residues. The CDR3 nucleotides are TGTGCCAGCGACCGGGAGGCGCGGGAAAAACTGTTTTTT. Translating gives CASDREAREKLFF.

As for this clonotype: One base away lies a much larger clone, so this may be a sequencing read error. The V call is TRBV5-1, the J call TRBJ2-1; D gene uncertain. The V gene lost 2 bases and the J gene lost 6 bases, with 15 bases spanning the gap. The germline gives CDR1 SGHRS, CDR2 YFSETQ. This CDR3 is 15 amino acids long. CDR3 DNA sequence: TGCGCCAGCAGCTTTGGTAGCAGGCGAGTCAATGAGCAGTTCTTC. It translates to CASSFGSRRVNEQFF.

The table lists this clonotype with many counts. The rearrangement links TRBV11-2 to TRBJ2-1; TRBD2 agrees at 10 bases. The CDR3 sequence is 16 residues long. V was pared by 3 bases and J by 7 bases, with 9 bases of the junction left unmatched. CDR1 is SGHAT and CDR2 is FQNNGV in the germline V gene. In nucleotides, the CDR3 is TGTGCCAGCAGCTTCGCTCTAGCGGGAGCTAAAAATGAGCAGTTCTTC. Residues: CASSFALAGAKNEQFF.

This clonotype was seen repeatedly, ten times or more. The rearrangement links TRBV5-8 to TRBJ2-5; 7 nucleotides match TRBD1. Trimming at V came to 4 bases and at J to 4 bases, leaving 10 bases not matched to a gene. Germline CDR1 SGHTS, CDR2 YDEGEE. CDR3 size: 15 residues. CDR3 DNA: TGTGCCAGCAGCCTGTACAGGGGAAGTCGAGAGACCCAGTACTTC. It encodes CASSLYRGSRETQYF.